Each of the 18 T cell receptor beta chains below was sequenced from the same sample in a study of T-cell memory formation after mild COVID-19. TCRdb recomputed calls from the 5' RACE reads with MiXCR, one row per CDR3 protein. The table shows 200,000 to 300,000 distinct CDR3 sequences, with 15% occurring only once. Input material: PBMCs or a T cell subset sorted from them (not recorded which). These receptors came from an adult woman who had mild COVID-19 (a few samples of this study predate the infection). Cell type and time point are not known.

This chain uses TRBV4-3 with TRBJ2-7, with D uncertain. The CDR3 covers 17 residues. Germline loops: CDR1 LGHNA, CDR2 YSLEER. V dropped 1 base and J dropped 2 bases, with 18 bases sitting between them. CDR3 DNA: TGCGCCAGCAGCCAAGCTCACCGGGCCCGTCGGACCTACGAGCAGTACTTC. It specifies CASSQAHRARRTYEQYF.

This chain joins TRBV5-1 and TRBJ2-5; a weak D match, TRBD2 (6 bases). This CDR3 region has 14 residues. Germline CDR1 SGHRS, CDR2 YFSETQ. V was pared by 2 bases and J by 5 bases, with 13 bases between. CDR3 sequence reads: CASSFPGRTETQYF. For the CDR3, the DNA is TGCGCCAGCAGCTTCCCGGGGAGGACCGAGACCCAGTACTTC.

This clonotype was seen a handful of times. V is TRBV19 and J is TRBJ2-6; 10 nucleotides match TRBD2. Germline V gene sequence: CDR1 LNHDA, CDR2 SQIVND (reference sequence). The J segment lost 2 bases and the V segment lost 7 bases, leaving 11 bases of the junction unmatched. The CDR3 spans 18 residues. The CDR3 nucleotides are TGTGCCAGTACCCTTGCCCCTAGCGGGAGAACTGGGGCCAACGTCCTGACTTTC. Translated, it gives CASTLAPSGRTGANVLTF.

The CDR3 DNA reads TGTGCCAGCAGTCCGCGGGAGGACAGGGGATATGGCTACACCTTC. Protein sequence: CASSPREDRGYGYTF. The chain couples TRBV27 to TRBJ1-2; 9 bases line up with TRBD1. CDR1 and CDR2 (germline): MNHEY, SMNVEV (reference sequence). This CDR3 is 15 amino acids long. V dropped 5 bases and J dropped 5; count of bases not matched to a gene: 9.

The rearrangement uses TRBV11-2 and TRBJ2-7; 7 bases map to TRBD1. There are 16 residues in the CDR3. Germline V gene lookup returns CDR1 SGHAT and CDR2 FQNNGV. V lost 2 bases to trimming and J lost 1 base; unmatched junction nucleotides: 8. The CDR3 here is CASSLRIRGHSYEQYF. For the CDR3, the DNA is TGTGCCAGCAGCTTAAGAATTAGGGGGCATTCCTACGAGCAGTACTTC.

Only a few counts were recorded for this clonotype. This chain links TRBV7-2 with TRBJ2-3; 13 nucleotides match TRBD2. With V trimmed by 5 bases and J by 4 bases, 9 bases remained unmatched. Germline assignment: CDR1 SGHTA and CDR2 FQGNSA. The CDR3 is 17 residues long. CDR3 amino acids: CASSVWTSGRASDTQYF. In DNA, the CDR3 is TGTGCCAGCAGCGTATGGACTAGCGGGAGAGCCTCAGATACGCAGTATTTT.

This clonotype was seen only a few times. The chain recombines TRBV19 with TRBJ2-3, with 9 bases identical to TRBD1. The CDR3 contains 16 residues. Germline V gene sequence: CDR1 LNHDA, CDR2 SQIVND (reference sequence). V lost 5 bases and J lost 0; bases outside the gene matches: 6. This chain's CDR3 is CASSEPGTGSTDTQYF. In DNA form, the CDR3 reads TGTGCCAGTAGTGAACCCGGGACAGGGAGCACAGATACGCAGTATTTT.

The chain carries TRBV30 and TRBJ1-1; D possibly corresponds to TRBD1 (6 bases). V gave up 0 bases and J gave up 3 bases, with 14 bases separating them. The CDR3 totals 15 residues. Germline CDR1 GTSNPN, CDR2 SVGIG (reference sequence). CDR3 sequence (DNA): TGTGCCTGGAGTGTACCCTTACAGGGACACACTGAAGCTTTCTTT. This encodes CAWSVPLQGHTEAFF.

V usage is TRBV5-8 and J usage is TRBJ2-1, with 7 bases lining up with TRBD1. The CDR3 has 13 amino acids. The germline V gene has CDR1 SGHTS and CDR2 YDEGEE. The junction had 7 bases not matched to a gene; V was cut back by 7 bases and J by 6 bases. CDR3 loop: CASQGQLLNEQFF. CDR3 DNA: TGTGCCAGCCAGGGACAGCTCCTCAATGAGCAGTTCTTC.

The table lists this clonotype with a few counts. The rearrangement joins TRBV4-1 to TRBJ1-1, with D uncertain. Germline V gene sequence: CDR1 MGHRA, CDR2 YSYEKL. The V end was cut by 1 base, the J end by 1 base, with 13 bases between. The CDR3 spans 16 residues. The CDR3 loop reads CASSQAPGQENTEAFF. The CDR3 DNA reads as TGCGCCAGCAGCCAAGCCCCCGGGCAAGAGAACACTGAAGCTTTCTTT.

Relative to its sample, this clonotype is medium-sized. The chain links TRBV24-1 to TRBJ2-5; 10 nucleotides line up with TRBD1. Germline V gene lookup returns CDR1 KGHDR and CDR2 SFDVKD. The CDR3 consists of 16 residues. The J segment lost 1 base and the V segment lost 4 bases, leaving 5 bases of the junction unmatched. In nucleotides, the CDR3 is TGTGCCACCAGTGAGCCCGGGACAGGGGTCCAAGAGACCCAGTACTTC. It is translated as CATSEPGTGVQETQYF.

The V call is TRBV9, the J call TRBJ2-3; D ambiguous. Germline CDR1 is SGDLS and CDR2 is YYNGEE. The CDR3 length is 14 residues. V dropped 2 bases and J dropped 0 bases, with 7 bases sitting between them. CDR3 DNA: TGTGCCAGCAGCGTTGAGGCTAGCACAGATACGCAGTATTTT. This translates into CASSVEASTDTQYF.

The chain links TRBV7-2 to TRBJ1-4; the D gene is possibly TRBD1 (6 bases). Trimming pared 5 bases from V and 3 bases from J, leaving 10 bases between. The CDR3 runs 14 residues. CDR1 and CDR2 (germline): SGHTA, FQGNSA. CDR3 residues: CASSGGSSNEKLFF. DNA of the CDR3: TGTGCCAGCAGCGGGGGCAGCTCTAATGAAAAACTGTTTTTT. Using reference TRBV7-2 and TRBJ1-4 for the parts outside the CDR3, the full variable domain is GAGVSQSPSNKVTEKGKDVELRCDPISGHTALYWYRQSLGQGLEFLIYFQGNSAPDKSGLPSDRFSAERTGGSVSTLTIQRTQQEDSAVYLCASSGGSSNEKLFFGSGTQLSVL.

The chain uses TRBV6-1 and TRBJ1-6, with D unclear. This CDR3 is 13 amino acids long. In germline, CDR1 is MNHNS, CDR2 SASEGT. The V and J ends lost 6 bases and 8 bases respectively, with 11 bases between them. In DNA form, the CDR3 reads TGTGCCAGCAGAGCGTTAGGCCATTCACCCCTCCACTTT. Translation: CASRALGHSPLHF.

This clonotype was seen a handful of times. V is TRBV30 and J is TRBJ1-3; D unclear. The CDR3 totals 12 residues. Germline V gene sequence: CDR1 GTSNPN, CDR2 SVGIG (reference sequence). With 5 bases removed from V and 3 bases from J, the gap between germline ends came to 8 bases. This CDR3 is CAWASGGNTIYF. The CDR3 DNA reads TGTGCCTGGGCTTCTGGTGGAAACACCATATATTTT.

The CDR3 spells CASSPTGTPTYEQYF. Here the CDR3 DNA reads TGTGCCAGCAGCCCGACAGGGACCCCAACCTACGAGCAGTACTTC. J is TRBJ2-7 and V is TRBV7-8; 7 nucleotides line up with TRBD1. CDR3 length equals 15 residues. V dropped 5 bases and J dropped 2; count of bases not matched to a gene: 9. Germline values: CDR1 SGHVS, CDR2 FQNEAQ. The full variable domain, in which reference TRBV7-8 and TRBJ2-7 provide the parts outside the CDR3, is GAGVSQSPRYKVAKRGQDVALRCDPISGHVSLFWYQQALGQGPEFLTYFQNEAQLDKSGLPSDRFFAERPEGSVSTLKIQRTQQEDSAVYLCASSPTGTPTYEQYFGPGTRLTVT.

The chain couples TRBV12-3 or TRBV12-4 to TRBJ2-1; D remains unclear. The CDR3 spans 13 residues. Trimming left V 4 bases short and J 10 bases short, with 14 bases between. CDR3 nucleotide sequence: TGTGCCAGCAGTTCCTTTCGGGTGTACGAGCAGTTCTTC. Protein: CASSSFRVYEQFF.

In its sample, this clonotype was seen many times. The chain uses TRBV12-3 or TRBV12-4 and TRBJ1-6; unclear D gene. The CDR3 has 14 residues. V lost 1 base and J lost 12, with 13 bases in between. This CDR3 reads CASSLDSSSEPLHF. For the CDR3, the DNA is TGTGCCAGCAGTTTAGACTCTTCGTCGGAACCCCTCCACTTT.